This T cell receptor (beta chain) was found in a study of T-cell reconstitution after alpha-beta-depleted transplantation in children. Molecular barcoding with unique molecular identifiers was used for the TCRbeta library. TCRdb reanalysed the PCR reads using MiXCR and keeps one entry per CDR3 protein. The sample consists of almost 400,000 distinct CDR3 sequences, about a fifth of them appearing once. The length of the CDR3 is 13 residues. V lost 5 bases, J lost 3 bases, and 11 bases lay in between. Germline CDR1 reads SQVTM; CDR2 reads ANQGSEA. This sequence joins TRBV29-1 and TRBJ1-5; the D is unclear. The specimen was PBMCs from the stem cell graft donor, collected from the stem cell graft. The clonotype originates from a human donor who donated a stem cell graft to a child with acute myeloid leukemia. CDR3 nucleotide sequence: TGCAGCGTTATCGGAGGCCCCAATCAGCCCCAGCATTTT. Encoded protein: CSVIGGPNQPQHF.